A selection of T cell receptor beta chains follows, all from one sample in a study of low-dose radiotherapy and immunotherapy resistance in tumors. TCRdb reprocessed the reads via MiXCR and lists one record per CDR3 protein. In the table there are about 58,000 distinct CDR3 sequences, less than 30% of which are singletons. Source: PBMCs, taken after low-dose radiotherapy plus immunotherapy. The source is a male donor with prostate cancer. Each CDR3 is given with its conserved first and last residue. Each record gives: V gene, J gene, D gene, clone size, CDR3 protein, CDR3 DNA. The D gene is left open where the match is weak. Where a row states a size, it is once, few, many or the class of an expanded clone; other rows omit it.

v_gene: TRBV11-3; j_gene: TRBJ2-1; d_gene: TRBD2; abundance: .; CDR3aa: CASSYRDGSGLAGGKQFF; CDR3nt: TGTGCCAGCAGCTACAGAGACGGCTCGGGACTAGCGGGAGGCAAACAGTTCTTC
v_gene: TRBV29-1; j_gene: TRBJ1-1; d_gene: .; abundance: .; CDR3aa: CSVERRVSTEAFF; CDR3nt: TGCAGCGTTGAACGCAGGGTCAGCACTGAAGCTTTCTTT
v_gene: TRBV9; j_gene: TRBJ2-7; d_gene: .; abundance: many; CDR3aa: CASSVGATYEQYF; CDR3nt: TGTGCCAGCAGCGTAGGAGCGACCTACGAGCAGTACTTC
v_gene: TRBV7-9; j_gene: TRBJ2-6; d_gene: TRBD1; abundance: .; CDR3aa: CASSAEGQGANVLTF; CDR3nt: TGTGCCAGCAGCGCCGAGGGACAGGGGGCCAACGTCCTGACTTTC
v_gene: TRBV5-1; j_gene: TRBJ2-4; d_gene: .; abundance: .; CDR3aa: CASSDLKNIQYF; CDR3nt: TGCGCCAGCAGCGATCTCAAAAACATTCAGTACTTC
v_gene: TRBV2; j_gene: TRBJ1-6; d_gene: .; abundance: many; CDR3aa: CASSESLVKDNSPLHF; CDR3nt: TGTGCCAGCAGTGAGTCTTTGGTGAAGGATAATTCACCCCTCCACTTT
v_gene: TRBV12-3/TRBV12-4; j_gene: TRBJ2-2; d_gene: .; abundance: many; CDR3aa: CASTLYTGKFETSSGELFF; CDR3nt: TGTGCCAGCACCCTTTATACAGGGAAGTTTGAAACTAGTTCCGGGGAGCTGTTTTTT
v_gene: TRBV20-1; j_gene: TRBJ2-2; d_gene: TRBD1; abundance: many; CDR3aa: CSAKGQGYTGELFF; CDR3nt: TGCAGTGCTAAGGGACAGGGGTACACCGGGGAGCTGTTTTTT
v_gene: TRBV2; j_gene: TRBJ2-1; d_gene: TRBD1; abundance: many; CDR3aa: CASMKDRGSYNEQFF; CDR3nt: TGTGCCAGCATGAAAGACAGGGGGTCCTACAATGAGCAGTTCTTC
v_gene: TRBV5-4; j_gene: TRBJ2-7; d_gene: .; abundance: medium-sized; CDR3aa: CASSLVQGYEQYF; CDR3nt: TGTGCCAGCAGCTTGGTACAGGGCTACGAGCAGTACTTC
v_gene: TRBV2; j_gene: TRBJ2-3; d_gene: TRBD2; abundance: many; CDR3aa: CAGRLAELTDTQYF; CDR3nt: TGTGCCGGTAGACTAGCGGAACTCACAGATACGCAGTATTTT
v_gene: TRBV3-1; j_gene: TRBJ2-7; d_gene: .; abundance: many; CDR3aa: CASSLKGSVPGEQYF; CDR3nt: TGTGCCAGCAGCCTTAAGGGGTCTGTCCCGGGGGAGCAGTACTTC
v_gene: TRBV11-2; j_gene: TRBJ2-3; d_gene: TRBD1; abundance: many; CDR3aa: CASSLDGTGPDTQYF; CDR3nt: TGTGCCAGCAGCTTAGATGGGACAGGGCCAGATACGCAGTATTTT
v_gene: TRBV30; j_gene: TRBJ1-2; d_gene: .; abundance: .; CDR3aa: CAWSGTYYGYTF; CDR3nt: TGTGCCTGGTCAGGCACATACTATGGCTACACCTTC
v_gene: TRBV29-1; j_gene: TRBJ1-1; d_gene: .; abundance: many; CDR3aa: CSATLRGTEAFF; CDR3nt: TGCAGCGCCACCCTCCGGGGAACTGAAGCTTTCTTT
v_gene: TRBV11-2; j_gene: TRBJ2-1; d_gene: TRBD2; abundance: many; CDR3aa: CASKRSGGVNNEQFF; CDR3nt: TGTGCCAGCAAGCGGAGCGGGGGAGTGAACAATGAGCAGTTCTTC
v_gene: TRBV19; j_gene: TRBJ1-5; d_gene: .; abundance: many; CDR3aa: CASSSRGVHQPQHF; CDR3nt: TGTGCCAGTAGTAGCCGGGGGGTACATCAGCCCCAGCATTTT
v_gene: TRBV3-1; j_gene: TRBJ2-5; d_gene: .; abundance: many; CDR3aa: CASSLRGAVIETQYF; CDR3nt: TGTGCCAGCAGCCTCCGGGGGGCCGTGATAGAGACCCAGTACTTC
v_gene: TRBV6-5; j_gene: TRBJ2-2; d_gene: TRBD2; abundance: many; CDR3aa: CASRGTSGENTRELFF; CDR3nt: TGTGCCAGCAGAGGGACTAGCGGGGAAAACACGCGGGAGCTGTTTTTT
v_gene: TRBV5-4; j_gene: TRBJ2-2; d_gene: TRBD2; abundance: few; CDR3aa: CASSLLLAGGQVGELFF; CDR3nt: TGTGCCAGCAGCTTGCTACTTGCGGGAGGGCAGGTCGGGGAGCTGTTTTTT
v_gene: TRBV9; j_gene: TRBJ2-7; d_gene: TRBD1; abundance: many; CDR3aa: CASSVGDRTYEQYF; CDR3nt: TGTGCCAGCAGCGTAGGGGACAGAACTTACGAGCAGTACTTC
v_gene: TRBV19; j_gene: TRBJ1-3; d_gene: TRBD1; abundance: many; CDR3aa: CATSTGGQNTIYF; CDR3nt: TGTGCCACCTCGACAGGGGGACAGAACACCATATATTTT
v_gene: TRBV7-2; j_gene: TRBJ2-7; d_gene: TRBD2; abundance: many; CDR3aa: CASSPASGPYEQYF; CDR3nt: TGTGCCAGCAGCCCTGCTAGCGGACCCTACGAGCAGTACTTC
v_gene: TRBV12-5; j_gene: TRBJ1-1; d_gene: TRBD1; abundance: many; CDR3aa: CASGSGQVATEAFF; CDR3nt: TGTGCTAGTGGTTCCGGACAGGTTGCCACTGAAGCTTTCTTT
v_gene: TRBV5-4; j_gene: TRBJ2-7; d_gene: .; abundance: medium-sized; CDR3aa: CASSSPGAKHYEQYF; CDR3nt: TGTGCCAGCAGCTCGCCGGGGGCCAAACACTACGAGCAGTACTTC
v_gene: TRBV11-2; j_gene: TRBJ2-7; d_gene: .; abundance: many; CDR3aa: CASSLNVGAYEQYF; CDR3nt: TGTGCCAGCAGCTTAAACGTCGGTGCCTACGAGCAGTACTTC
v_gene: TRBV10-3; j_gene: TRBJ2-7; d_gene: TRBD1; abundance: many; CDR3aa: CAISNGQGAYEQYF; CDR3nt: TGTGCCATCAGTAATGGACAGGGGGCCTACGAGCAGTACTTC